This passage covers 24 T cell receptor beta chains from one sample sequenced in a study of T cell responses to AZD1222 COVID-19 vaccine. Profiled with immunoSEQ multiplex PCR; TCRdb holds only in-frame clones, not every one. Counted here are approximately 190,000 clones, over 85% occurring once; the ten biggest clones make up approximately 4%. The source was peripheral blood, collected 28 days after the second dose of the MenACWY control vaccine. The receptors derive from an adult who received the MenACWY meningococcal vaccine as a control.

The chain uses TRBV6-1 and TRBJ1-2, with a possible D match to TRBD1 (5 bases). CDR1 is MNHNS, CDR2 SASEGT, per germline. V shed 3 bases and J shed 0 bases, with 11 bases lying between them. This CDR3 has 15 amino acids. The CDR3 coding sequence is TGTGCCAGCAGTGACCCGGGGCTAGCTAACTATGGCTACACCTTC. Encoded protein: CASSDPGLANYGYTF.

This chain uses TRBV5-1 with TRBJ1-3; D unclear. The CDR3 runs 13 residues. V shed 4 bases and J shed 1 base, with 6 bases lying between them. Germline CDR1 and CDR2: SGHRS and YFSETQ. The CDR3 region is CASSLASGNTIYF. DNA of the CDR3: TGCGCCAGCAGCCTCGCTTCTGGAAACACCATATATTTT.

The chain couples TRBV7-9 to TRBJ1-4; 9 nucleotides align to TRBD1. The ends lost 5 bases at V and 7 bases at J; junction bases unmatched: 8. The CDR3 covers 15 residues. The germline CDR1 and CDR2 sequences are SEHNR and FQNEAQ (reference sequence). This CDR3 reads CASSPSGQGGEKLFF. The CDR3 region has the DNA TGTGCCAGCAGCCCCTCGGGACAGGGAGGTGAAAAACTGTTTTTT. Based on the CDR3 plus reference TRBV7-9 and TRBJ1-4, the full variable domain is DTGVSQNPRHKITKRGQNVTFRCDPISEHNRLYWYRQTLGQGPEFLTYFQNEAQLEKSRLLSDRFSAERPKGSFSTLEIQRTEQGDSAMYLCASSPSGQGGEKLFFGSGTQLSVL.

The V call is TRBV14, the J call TRBJ2-2; perhaps TRBD2 as D (6 bases). In germline, CDR1 is SGHDN, CDR2 FVKESK. V was pared by 3 bases and J by 6 bases, with 17 bases between. The CDR3 has 16 amino acids. CDR3: CASSHLRGGGSGELFF. CDR3 coding DNA: TGTGCCAGCAGCCATCTACGGGGAGGAGGCTCCGGGGAGCTGTTTTTT.

The sample holds one count of this clone. This chain connects TRBV5-1 to TRBJ2-3, with unresolved D. Trimming stripped 0 bases from V and 5 bases from J, with 4 bases between. The length of the CDR3 is 12 residues. CDR1 is SGHRS, CDR2 YFSETQ, per germline. The CDR3 DNA sequence: TGCGCCAGCAGCTTGGCCCAAGATACGCAGTATTTT. Translated: CASSLAQDTQYF.

This chain connects TRBV5-4 to TRBJ2-2, with 8 bases aligning to TRBD1. CDR1 is SGHNT and CDR2 is YYREEE in the germline V gene (reference sequence). The CDR3 spans 14 residues. V dropped 4 bases and J dropped 7; count of bases not matched to a gene: 6. The CDR3 sequence is CASSQDREVGELFF. The CDR3 nucleotides read TGTGCCAGCAGCCAGGACAGGGAGGTCGGGGAGCTGTTTTTT.

The chain uses TRBV14 and TRBJ2-4; the D is unclear. Germline V CDR1 and CDR2: SGHDN, FVKESK. This CDR3 region has 12 residues. V was clipped by 4 bases and J by 8 bases, with 9 bases between them. The CDR3 protein is CASSPAPHIQYF. For the CDR3, the DNA is TGTGCCAGCAGCCCCGCACCCCACATTCAGTACTTC. Supplemented by reference TRBV14 and TRBJ2-4, the full variable domain reads EAGVTQFPSHSVIEKGQTVTLRCDPISGHDNLYWYRRVMGKEIKFLLHFVKESKQDESGMPNNRFLAERTGGTYSTLKVQPAELEDSGVYFCASSPAPHIQYFGAGTRLSVL.

V is TRBV9 and J is TRBJ2-2; 13 nucleotides match TRBD2. The J segment lost 5 bases and the V segment lost 3 bases, leaving 7 bases of the junction unmatched. The CDR3 totals 17 residues. Germline CDR1 reads SGDLS; CDR2 reads YYNGEE. CDR3 bases: TGTGCCAGCAGCGCCCCTATGACTAGCGGGAGGACCGGGGAGCTGTTTTTT. Translating it yields CASSAPMTSGRTGELFF. Full variable domain (remainder filled in from reference TRBV9 and TRBJ2-2): DSGVTQTPKHLITATGQRVTLRCSPRSGDLSVYWYQQSLDQGLQFLIQYYNGEERAKGNILERFSAQQFPDLHSELNLSSLELGDSALYFCASSAPMTSGRTGELFFGEGSRLTVL.

The chain joins TRBV7-2 to TRBJ2-7; tentative D call: TRBD2 (5 bases). This CDR3 has 14 residues. V was cut by 5 bases and J by 2 bases, with 13 bases left in between. CDR1 and CDR2 (germline): SGHTA, FQGNSA. Here the CDR3 reads CASSPRPRAYEQYF. DNA of the CDR3: TGTGCCAGCAGCCCACGGCCGAGGGCCTACGAGCAGTACTTC.

The rearrangement joins TRBV27 to TRBJ1-6; D is uncertain. CDR1 and CDR2 (germline): MNHEY, SMNVEV (reference sequence). The CDR3 length is 17 residues. V was trimmed by 4 bases and J by 0 bases, leaving 13 bases between them. DNA for the CDR3: TGTGCCAGCAGTTCCTCCGGGTTAAGCTCCTATAATTCACCCCTCCACTTT. Amino acid sequence: CASSSSGLSSYNSPLHF.

The rearrangement joins TRBV19 to TRBJ2-5; D is possibly TRBD2 (5 bases). This CDR3 has 14 residues. Looked up from germline, CDR1 is LNHDA and CDR2 is SQIVND (reference sequence). V lost 4 bases, J lost 5 bases, and 14 bases lay in between. In DNA form, the CDR3 reads TGTGCCAGTAGTAGACGGGAAGGGAGCGAGACCCAGTACTTC. Translated, it gives CASSRREGSETQYF.

J is TRBJ1-4 and V is TRBV5-1, with D unclear. Germline CDR1 and CDR2: SGHRS and YFSETQ. V was trimmed by 1 base and J by 7 bases, leaving 11 bases between them. This CDR3 is built from 14 residues. The CDR3 DNA reads as TGCGCCAGCAGCTTGCGGAAGGGTGCTGAAAAACTGTTTTTT. Its protein is CASSLRKGAEKLFF.

V usage is TRBV5-4 and J usage is TRBJ2-5; D remains ambiguous. The CDR3 runs 13 residues. The V gene's germline CDR1 is SGHNT and CDR2 YYREEE (reference sequence). Trimming took 4 bases from V and 5 from J, leaving 12 bases between them. CDR3 DNA sequence: TGTGCCAGCAGCCCGGGCCCTGCGGAGACCCAGTACTTC. It is translated as CASSPGPAETQYF. Looking up the rest from reference TRBV5-4 and TRBJ2-5 gives the full variable domain: ETGVTQSPTHLIKTRGQQVTLRCSSQSGHNTVSWYQQALGQGPQFIFQYYREEENGRGNFPPRFSGLQFPNYSSELNVNALELDDSALYLCASSPGPAETQYFGPGTRLLVL.

The genes are TRBV6-2 or TRBV6-3 and TRBJ2-7; D call uncertain. The V gene's germline CDR1 is MNHEY and CDR2 SVGEGT. V was shortened by 2 bases and J by 3 bases, with 8 bases between the two germline ends. This CDR3 is built from 13 residues. Written as DNA, the CDR3 is TGTGCCAGCAGTTACGTACAGATCTACGAGCAGTACTTC. It codes for CASSYVQIYEQYF.

The rearrangement links TRBV11-2 to TRBJ2-1; 9 bases are shared with TRBD2. Germline values: CDR1 SGHAT, CDR2 FQNNGV. J gave up 3 bases and V 4 bases, and 7 bases lay outside the gene matches. CDR3 length: 16 amino acids. The CDR3 DNA sequence: TGTGCCAGCAGCTCCTACTTAGCGGGAGACTACAATGAGCAGTTCTTC. It yields the protein CASSSYLAGDYNEQFF.

The table lists this clone with a few counts. The chain joins TRBV27 to TRBJ2-4; the D is unclear. The germline V gene has CDR1 MNHEY and CDR2 SMNVEV (reference sequence). The V end lost 5 bases, the J end lost 0 bases, and 17 bases lay between the germline ends. The CDR3 has 17 amino acids. The CDR3 spells CASSLTVVVGAKNIQYF. DNA of the CDR3: TGTGCCAGCAGTCTAACCGTTGTAGTGGGAGCCAAAAACATTCAGTACTTC.

V gene TRBV19 combines with J gene TRBJ2-3; D may be TRBD1 (5 bases). Germline CDR1 reads LNHDA; CDR2 reads SQIVND (reference sequence). CDR3 length: 13 amino acids. Trimming took 6 bases from V and 6 from J, leaving 13 bases between them. The CDR3 protein is CASRGLGGDTQYF. The CDR3 DNA reads as TGTGCCAGTAGGGGGCTGGGTGGGGATACGCAGTATTTT. Full variable domain (remainder filled in from reference TRBV19 and TRBJ2-3): DGGITQSPKYLFRKEGQNVTLSCEQNLNHDAMYWYRQDPGQGLRLIYYSQIVNDFQKGDIAEGYSVSREKKESFPLTVTSAQKNPTAFYLCASRGLGGDTQYFGPGTRLTVL.

The genes are TRBV28 and TRBJ1-1; no firm D call. This CDR3 region has 16 residues. Germline CDR1 MDHEN, CDR2 SYDVKM. The V end was cut by 10 bases, the J end by 3 bases, with 24 bases between. The CDR3 region is CATRTLPERADTEAFF. CDR3 sequence (DNA): TGTGCCACCCGTACACTCCCCGAAAGGGCGGACACTGAAGCTTTCTTT.

This sequence joins TRBV6-2 or TRBV6-3 and TRBJ2-1; D call uncertain. Trimming shortened V by 4 bases and J by 8 bases, and 9 bases separated the two germline ends. Germline assignment: CDR1 MNHEY and CDR2 SVGEGT. CDR3 size: 12 residues. Here the CDR3 DNA reads TGTGCCAGCAGTTTATGGGTCGATGAGCAGTTCTTC. Amino acid sequence: CASSLWVDEQFF.

The chain joins TRBV19 to TRBJ1-3; unclear D gene. V lost 6 bases to trimming and J lost 4 bases, with 7 bases between them. Germline V gene sequence: CDR1 LNHDA, CDR2 SQIVND (reference sequence). This CDR3 has 12 residues. The CDR3 region has the DNA TGTGCCAGTAGGAAGACCGGAAACACCATATATTTT. It specifies CASRKTGNTIYF.

The genes are TRBV10-2 and TRBJ2-1; 15 bases line up with TRBD2. CDR3 length: 14 amino acids. Germline V gene sequence: CDR1 WSHSY, CDR2 SAAADI. J was trimmed by 7 bases and V by 6 bases; bases with no gene match: 1. This CDR3 is CASRGTSGRNEQFF. The CDR3, as DNA: TGCGCCAGCAGGGGGACTAGCGGGAGGAATGAGCAGTTCTTC.

The chain is built from TRBV28 and TRBJ1-5; D is perhaps TRBD1 (5 bases). This CDR3 is built from 14 residues. Germline CDR1 MDHEN, CDR2 SYDVKM. The V and J ends lost 11 bases and 5 bases respectively, with 19 bases between them. In DNA form, the CDR3 reads TGTGCCGGGTCCGGGGCGGGGTCCCATCAGCCCCAGCATTTT. This encodes CAGSGAGSHQPQHF.

This clone has a handful of counts. The chain is built from TRBV5-1 and TRBJ2-5; possible D gene TRBD2, 6 bases. This CDR3 spans 14 amino acids. Germline-derived CDR1 and CDR2 are SGHRS and YFSETQ. V was pared by 7 bases and J by 4 bases, with 17 bases between. CDR3 protein: CASSLLAQTETQYF. The CDR3 DNA is TGCGCCAGCTCTCTACTAGCCCAGACAGAGACCCAGTACTTC.

The J gene is TRBJ1-2, the V gene TRBV7-7; a possible D gene is TRBD1 (5 bases). Germline V gene lookup returns CDR1 SSHAT and CDR2 FNYEAQ (reference sequence). The CDR3 spans 13 residues. Between the trimmed V and J ends, which lost 0 bases and 10 bases, there was a span of 12 bases. The CDR3 here is CASSLAGGNDYTF. CDR3 nucleotides: TGTGCCAGCAGCTTAGCCGGGGGGAATGACTACACCTTC. Full variable domain (remainder filled in from reference TRBV7-7 and TRBJ1-2): GAGVSQSPRYKVTKRGQDVTLRCDPISSHATLYWYQQALGQGPEFLTYFNYEAQPDKSGLPSDRFSAERPEGSISTLTIQRTEQRDSAMYRCASSLAGGNDYTFGSGTRLTVV.